The clone carrying this TCR beta chain occurred many times. The entry originates in a study of T cells in Graves' hyperthyroidism and ophthalmopathy. The CDR3 regions of TCR beta were amplified from RNA transcripts. During a first-round RT-PCR of the TCR CDR3, the HTBI primer set was used. TCRdb analysed the multiplex PCR reads with MiXCR anew, one entry per CDR3 protein. The sample lists roughly 100,000 distinct CDR3 sequences; approximately 48% were seen once. This sequence originates from a man aged 40-50 years with Graves' hyperthyroidism. The sequencing input was blood.

The CDR3 loop reads CASSLGENGELFF. The CDR3 DNA sequence: TGCGCCAGCAGCTTAGGGGAAAACGGGGAGCTGTTTTTT. The chain recombines TRBV5-1 with TRBJ2-2, with a possible D match to TRBD1 (5 bases). V was cut by 2 bases and J by 7 bases, with 9 bases left in between. The CDR3 spans 13 residues. Germline CDR1 SGHRS, CDR2 YFSETQ.